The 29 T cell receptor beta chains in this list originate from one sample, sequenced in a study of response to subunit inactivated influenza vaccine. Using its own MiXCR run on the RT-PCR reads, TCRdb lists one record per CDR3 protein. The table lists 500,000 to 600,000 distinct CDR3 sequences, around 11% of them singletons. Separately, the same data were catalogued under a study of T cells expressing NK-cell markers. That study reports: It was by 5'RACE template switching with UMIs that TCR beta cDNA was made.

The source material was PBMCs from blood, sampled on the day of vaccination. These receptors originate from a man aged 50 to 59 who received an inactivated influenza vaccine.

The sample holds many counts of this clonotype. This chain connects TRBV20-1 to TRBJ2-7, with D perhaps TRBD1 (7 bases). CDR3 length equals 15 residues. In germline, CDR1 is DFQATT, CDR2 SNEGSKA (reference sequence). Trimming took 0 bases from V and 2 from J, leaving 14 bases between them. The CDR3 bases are TGCAGTGCTAGAGATCTCGCAGGGGGGACCTACGAGCAGTACTTC. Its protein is CSARDLAGGTYEQYF.

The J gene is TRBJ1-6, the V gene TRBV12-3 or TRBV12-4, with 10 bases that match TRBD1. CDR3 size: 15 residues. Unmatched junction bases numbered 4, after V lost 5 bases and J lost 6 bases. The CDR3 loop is CASSPTGGFNSPLHF. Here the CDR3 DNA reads TGTGCCAGCAGTCCGACAGGGGGCTTTAATTCACCCCTCCACTTT.

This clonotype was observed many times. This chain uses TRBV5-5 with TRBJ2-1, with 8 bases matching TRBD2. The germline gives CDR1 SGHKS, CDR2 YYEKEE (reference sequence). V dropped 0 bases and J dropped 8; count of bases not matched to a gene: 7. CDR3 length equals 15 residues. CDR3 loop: CASSLEILAGDEQFF. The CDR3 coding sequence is TGTGCCAGCAGCTTGGAGATCCTAGCGGGTGATGAGCAGTTCTTC. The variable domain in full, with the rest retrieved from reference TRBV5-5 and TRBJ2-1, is DAGVTQSPTHLIKTRGQQVTLRCSPISGHKSVSWYQQVLGQGPQFIFQYYEKEERGRGNFPDRFSARQFPNYSSELNVNALLLGDSALYLCASSLEILAGDEQFFGPGTRLTVL.

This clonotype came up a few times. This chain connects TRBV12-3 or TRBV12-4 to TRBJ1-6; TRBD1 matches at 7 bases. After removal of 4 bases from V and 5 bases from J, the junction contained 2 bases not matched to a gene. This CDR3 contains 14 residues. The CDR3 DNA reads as TGTGCCAGCAGTTCCGGGACAGATAATTCACCCCTCCACTTT. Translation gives CASSSGTDNSPLHF.

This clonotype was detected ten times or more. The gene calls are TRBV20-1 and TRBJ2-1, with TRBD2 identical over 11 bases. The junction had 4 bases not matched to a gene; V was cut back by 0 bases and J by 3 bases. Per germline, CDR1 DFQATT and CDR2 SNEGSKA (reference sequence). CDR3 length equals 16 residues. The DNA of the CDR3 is TGCAGTGCTAGAGATAGGACTAGCGGGCACTACAATGAGCAGTTCTTC. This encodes CSARDRTSGHYNEQFF.

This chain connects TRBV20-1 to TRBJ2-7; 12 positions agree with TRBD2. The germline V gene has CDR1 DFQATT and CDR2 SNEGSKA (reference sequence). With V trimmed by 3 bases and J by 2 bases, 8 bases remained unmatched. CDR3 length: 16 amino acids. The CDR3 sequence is CSASRMRLAGAYEQYF. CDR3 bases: TGCAGTGCTAGTAGGATGCGACTAGCGGGAGCCTACGAGCAGTACTTC.

CDR3: CASRGGLAGGDTQYF. In DNA, the CDR3 is TGTGCCAGCAGGGGTGGACTAGCGGGAGGAGATACGCAGTATTTT. The rearrangement uses TRBV7-9 and TRBJ2-3, with 14 bases identical to TRBD2. The CDR3 loop spans 15 amino acids. Germline V gives CDR1 SEHNR, CDR2 FQNEAQ (reference sequence). Trimming cost V 6 bases and J 5 bases; bases outside gene matches: 4.

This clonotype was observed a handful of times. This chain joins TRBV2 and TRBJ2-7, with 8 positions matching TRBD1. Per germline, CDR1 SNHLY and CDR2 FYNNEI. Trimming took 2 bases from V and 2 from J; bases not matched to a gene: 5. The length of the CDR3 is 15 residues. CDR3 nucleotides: TGTGCCAGCAGTGAAAACCCGACAGGGGCCTACGAGCAGTACTTC. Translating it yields CASSENPTGAYEQYF.

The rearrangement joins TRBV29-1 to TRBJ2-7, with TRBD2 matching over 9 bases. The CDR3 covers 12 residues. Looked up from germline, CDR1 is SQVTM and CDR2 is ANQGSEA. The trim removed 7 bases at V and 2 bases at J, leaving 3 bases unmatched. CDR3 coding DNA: TGCAGCGCAAGACTAGCGGCCTACGAGCAGTACTTC. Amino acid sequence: CSARLAAYEQYF.

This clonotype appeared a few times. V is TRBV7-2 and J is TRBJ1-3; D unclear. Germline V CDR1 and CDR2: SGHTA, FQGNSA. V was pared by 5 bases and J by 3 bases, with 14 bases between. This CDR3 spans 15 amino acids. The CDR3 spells CASSLPLTIGNTIYF. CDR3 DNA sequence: TGTGCCAGCAGCCTCCCCCTGACAATTGGAAACACCATATATTTT.

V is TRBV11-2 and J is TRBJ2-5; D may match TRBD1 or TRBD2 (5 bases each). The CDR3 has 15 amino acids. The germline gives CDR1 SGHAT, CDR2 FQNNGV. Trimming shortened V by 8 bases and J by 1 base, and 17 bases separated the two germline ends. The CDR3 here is CASGGGRSFQETQYF. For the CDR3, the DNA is TGTGCCAGCGGTGGGGGAAGAAGTTTCCAAGAGACCCAGTACTTC. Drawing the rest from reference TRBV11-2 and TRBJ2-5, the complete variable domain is EAGVAQSPRYKIIEKRQSVAFWCNPISGHATLYWYQQILGQGPKLLIQFQNNGVVDDSQLPKDRFSAERLKGVDSTLKIQPAKLEDSAVYLCASGGGRSFQETQYFGPGTRLLVL.

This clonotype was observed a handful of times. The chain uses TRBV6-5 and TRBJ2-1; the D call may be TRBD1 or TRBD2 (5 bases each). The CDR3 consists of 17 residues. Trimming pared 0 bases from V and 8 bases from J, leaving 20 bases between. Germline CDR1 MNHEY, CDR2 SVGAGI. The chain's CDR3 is CASSYSIRGARGDEQFF. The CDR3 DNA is TGTGCCAGCAGTTACTCGATACGGGGCGCACGTGGGGATGAGCAGTTCTTC.

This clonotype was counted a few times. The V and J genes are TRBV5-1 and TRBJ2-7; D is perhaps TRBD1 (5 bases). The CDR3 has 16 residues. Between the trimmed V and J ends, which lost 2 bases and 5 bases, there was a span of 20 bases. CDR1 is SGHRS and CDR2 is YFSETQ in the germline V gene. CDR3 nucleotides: TGCGCCAGCAGCTTCGGTCAGGGTCTTCATTACGACGAGCAGTACTTC. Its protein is CASSFGQGLHYDEQYF.

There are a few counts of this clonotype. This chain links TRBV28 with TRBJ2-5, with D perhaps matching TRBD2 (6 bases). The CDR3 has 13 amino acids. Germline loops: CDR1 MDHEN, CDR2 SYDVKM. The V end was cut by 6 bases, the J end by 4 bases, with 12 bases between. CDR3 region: CASRVAGLETQYF. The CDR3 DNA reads TGTGCCAGCAGGGTGGCGGGGTTAGAGACCCAGTACTTC.

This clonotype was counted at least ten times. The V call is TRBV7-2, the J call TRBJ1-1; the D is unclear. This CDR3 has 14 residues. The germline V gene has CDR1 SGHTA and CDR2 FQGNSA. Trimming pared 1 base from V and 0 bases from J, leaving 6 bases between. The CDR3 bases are TGTGCCAGCAGCTTAGGGGTGTTGAACACTGAAGCTTTCTTT. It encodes CASSLGVLNTEAFF.

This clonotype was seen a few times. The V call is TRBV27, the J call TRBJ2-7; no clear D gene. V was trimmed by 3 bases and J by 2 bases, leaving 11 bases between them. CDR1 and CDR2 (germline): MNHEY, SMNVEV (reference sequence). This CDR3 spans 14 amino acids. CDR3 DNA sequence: TGTGCCAGCAGTTTGGGCCTCTTCGCCTACGAGCAGTACTTC. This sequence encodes CASSLGLFAYEQYF.

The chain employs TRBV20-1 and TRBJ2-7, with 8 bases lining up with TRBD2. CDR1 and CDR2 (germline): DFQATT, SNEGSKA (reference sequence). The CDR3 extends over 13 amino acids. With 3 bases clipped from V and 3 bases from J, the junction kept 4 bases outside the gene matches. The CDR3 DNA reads TGCAGTGCTAGTAGGCTAGCGGGCTACGAGCAGTACTTC. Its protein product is CSASRLAGYEQYF.

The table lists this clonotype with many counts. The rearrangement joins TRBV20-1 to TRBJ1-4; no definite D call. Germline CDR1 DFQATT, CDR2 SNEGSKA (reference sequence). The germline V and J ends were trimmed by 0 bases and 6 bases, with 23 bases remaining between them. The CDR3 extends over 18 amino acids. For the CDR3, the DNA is TGCAGTGCTAGAGATGTGCGCGCCACTAGGGAGGTTTATGAAAAACTGTTTTTT. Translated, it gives CSARDVRATREVYEKLFF.

CDR3 sequence (DNA): TGTGCCAGCAATCAGGGTTCCGGGGAGCTGTTTTTT. Translated: CASNQGSGELFF. V is TRBV28 and J is TRBJ2-2; possible D gene TRBD1, 5 bases. The CDR3 consists of 12 residues. Germline assignment: CDR1 MDHEN and CDR2 SYDVKM. Trimming took off 7 bases at V and 6 bases at J, with 9 bases between the two ends.

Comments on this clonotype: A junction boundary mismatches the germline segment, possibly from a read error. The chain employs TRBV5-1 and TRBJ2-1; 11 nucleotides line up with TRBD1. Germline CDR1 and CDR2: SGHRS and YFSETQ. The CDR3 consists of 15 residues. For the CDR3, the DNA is TGCGCCAGCAGCTCCCGGGACAGGGGGTACAATAAGCAGTTCTTC. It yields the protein CASSSRDRGYNKQFF.

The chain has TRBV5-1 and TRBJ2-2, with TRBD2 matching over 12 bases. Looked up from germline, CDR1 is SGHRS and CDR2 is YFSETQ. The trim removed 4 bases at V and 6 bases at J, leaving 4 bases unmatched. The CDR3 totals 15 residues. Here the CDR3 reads CASSTGLAGPGELFF. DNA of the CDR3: TGCGCCAGCAGCACCGGACTAGCGGGGCCCGGGGAGCTGTTTTTT.

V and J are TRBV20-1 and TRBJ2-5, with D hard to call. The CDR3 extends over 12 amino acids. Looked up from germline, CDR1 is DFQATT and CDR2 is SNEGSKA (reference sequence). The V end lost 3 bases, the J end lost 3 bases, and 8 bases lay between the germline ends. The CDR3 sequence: CSASRREETQYF. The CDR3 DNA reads TGCAGTGCTAGTCGCCGTGAAGAGACCCAGTACTTC.

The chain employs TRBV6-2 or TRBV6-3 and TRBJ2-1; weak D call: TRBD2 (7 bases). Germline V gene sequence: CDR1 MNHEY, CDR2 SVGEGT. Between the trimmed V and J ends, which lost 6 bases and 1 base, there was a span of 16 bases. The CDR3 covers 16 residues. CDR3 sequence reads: CASSPLGRGSYNEQFF. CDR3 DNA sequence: TGTGCCAGCAGCCCCCTTGGGAGGGGGTCCTACAATGAGCAGTTCTTC.

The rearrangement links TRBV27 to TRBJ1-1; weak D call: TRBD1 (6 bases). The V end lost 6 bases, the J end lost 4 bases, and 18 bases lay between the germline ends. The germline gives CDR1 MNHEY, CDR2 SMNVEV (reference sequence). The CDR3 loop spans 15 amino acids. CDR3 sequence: CASRRSRGAITEAFF. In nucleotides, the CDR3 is TGTGCCAGCAGAAGAAGCAGGGGAGCGATCACTGAAGCTTTCTTT.

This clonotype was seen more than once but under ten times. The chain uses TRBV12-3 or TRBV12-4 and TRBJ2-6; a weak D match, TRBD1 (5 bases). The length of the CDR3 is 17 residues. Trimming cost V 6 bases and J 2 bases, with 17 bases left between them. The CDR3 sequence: CASRTSRVSAGANVLTF. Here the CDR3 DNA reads TGTGCCAGCAGAACCTCCAGGGTGTCTGCTGGGGCCAACGTCCTGACTTTC.

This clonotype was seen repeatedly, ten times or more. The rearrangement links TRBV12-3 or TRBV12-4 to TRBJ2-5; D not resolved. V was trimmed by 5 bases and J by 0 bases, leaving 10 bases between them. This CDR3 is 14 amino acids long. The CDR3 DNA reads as TGTGCCAGCAGTCCACTTAACTACCAAGAGACCCAGTACTTC. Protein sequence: CASSPLNYQETQYF.

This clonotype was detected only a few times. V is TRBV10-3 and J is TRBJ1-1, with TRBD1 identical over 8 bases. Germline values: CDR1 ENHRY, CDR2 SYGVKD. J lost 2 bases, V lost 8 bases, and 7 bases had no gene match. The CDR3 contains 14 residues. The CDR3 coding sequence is TGTGCCATCCAACCGGGACAGGCTAACACTGAAGCTTTCTTT. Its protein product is CAIQPGQANTEAFF.

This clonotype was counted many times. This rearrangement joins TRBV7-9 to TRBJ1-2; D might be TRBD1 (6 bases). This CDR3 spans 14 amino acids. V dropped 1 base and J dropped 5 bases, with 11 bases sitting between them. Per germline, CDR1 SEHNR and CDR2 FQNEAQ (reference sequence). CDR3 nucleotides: TGTGCCAGCAGCTTAGTGGACAGACCATATGGCTACACCTTC. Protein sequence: CASSLVDRPYGYTF.

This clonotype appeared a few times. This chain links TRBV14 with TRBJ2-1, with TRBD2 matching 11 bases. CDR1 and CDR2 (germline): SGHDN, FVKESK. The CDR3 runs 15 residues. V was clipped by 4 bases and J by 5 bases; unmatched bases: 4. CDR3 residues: CASSPLAGAHNEQFF. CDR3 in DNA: TGTGCCAGCAGCCCACTAGCGGGAGCGCACAATGAGCAGTTCTTC.